This passage covers 25 T cell receptor beta chains from one sample sequenced in a study of breast tumors, draining lymph nodes, adjacent tissues. Each CDR3 protein is one row after TCRdb ran MiXCR on the multiplex PCR reads. This table has approximately 45,000 distinct CDR3 sequences, more than 20% appearing once. Sequencing was carried out using breast tumor tissue. Source of these receptors: a female donor with breast cancer. Some clones in this sample may be carry-over from other donors' samples.

There are many counts of this clonotype. V is TRBV12-3 or TRBV12-4 and J is TRBJ1-2, with D tentatively TRBD1 (5 bases). CDR3 size: 14 residues. The V gene lost 3 bases and the J gene lost 4 bases, with 12 bases spanning the gap. The CDR3: CASSLGRDFYGYTF. As DNA, the CDR3 is TGTGCCAGCAGTTTGGGCAGGGACTTCTATGGCTACACCTTC.

This clonotype was detected ten times or more. This chain uses TRBV12-3 or TRBV12-4 with TRBJ1-2, with D perhaps TRBD1 (6 bases). The CDR3 runs to 13 residues. V shed 6 bases and J shed 8 bases, with 16 bases lying between them. This CDR3 is CASSPQGRAGYTF. The CDR3, as DNA: TGTGCCAGCAGCCCTCAGGGGAGAGCCGGCTACACCTTC.

As to this clonotype: One end of the junction is discordant with germline, which a read error may explain. The chain uses TRBV5-1 and TRBJ2-1, with 9 bases identical to TRBD2. Germline V gene data show CDR1 as SGHRS and CDR2 as YFSETQ. The CDR3 runs 18 residues. The CDR3 sequence: CANSLWQGGRAAYNEQFF. The DNA of the CDR3 is TGCGCCAACAGCTTGTGGCAGGGCGGGAGGGCCGCCTACAATGAGCAGTTCTTC. Complete variable domain (other parts from reference TRBV5-1 and TRBJ2-1): KAGVTQTPRYLIKTRGQQVTLSCSPISGHRSVSWYQQTPGQGLQFLFEYFSETQRNKGNFPGRFSGRQFSNSRSEMNVSTLELGDSALYLCANSLWQGGRAAYNEQFFGPGTRLTVL.

This clonotype was seen repeatedly, ten times or more. The V call is TRBV6-6, the J call TRBJ2-1; D is unclear. CDR1 is MNHNY, CDR2 SVGAGI, per germline (reference sequence). The CDR3 extends over 12 amino acids. Trimming cost V 0 bases and J 14 bases, with 11 bases left between them. This chain's CDR3 is CASSYSGHIEFF. The CDR3 bases are TGTGCCAGCAGTTACTCCGGCCACATTGAGTTCTTC.

This clonotype came up a few times. The rearrangement uses TRBV12-3 or TRBV12-4 and TRBJ2-3; D is possibly TRBD2 (6 bases). This CDR3 comprises 17 residues. The ends were cut back, 3 bases at V and 10 bases at J, with 26 bases in the middle. This chain's CDR3 is CASSFPEPGLQGPAQYF. The CDR3 bases are TGTGCCAGCAGTTTCCCCGAACCGGGACTCCAGGGCCCCGCGCAGTATTTT.

This clonotype was observed many times. V gene TRBV10-3 combines with J gene TRBJ2-7; no definite D call. CDR3 length: 14 amino acids. V was clipped by 4 bases and J by 4 bases, with 14 bases between them. Germline V gene data show CDR1 as ENHRY and CDR2 as SYGVKD. CDR3 bases: TGTGCCATCAGTGTTTCCCTAGGGAATTACGAGCAGTACTTC. Its translation: CAISVSLGNYEQYF.

This clonotype was found a few times. CDR3 amino acids: CSARAGEGLETQYF. The CDR3, as DNA: TGCAGTGCTAGAGCGGGAGAGGGATTAGAGACCCAGTACTTC. The chain carries TRBV20-1 and TRBJ2-5; D may be TRBD2 (6 bases). The CDR3 totals 14 residues. The V and J ends lost 1 base and 4 bases respectively, with 13 bases between them. The germline V gene has CDR1 DFQATT and CDR2 SNEGSKA (reference sequence).

This clonotype showed up many times. CDR3 DNA: TGTGCCAGCAGCTGGACTAGCGGGGGGTCCTACAATGAGCAGTTCTTC. Encoded protein: CASSWTSGGSYNEQFF. V and J are TRBV5-8 and TRBJ2-1; 14 bases map to TRBD2. This CDR3 has 16 residues. The germline V gene encodes CDR1 SGHTS and CDR2 YDEGEE. J was trimmed by 1 base and V by 3 bases; bases with no gene match: 0. The entire variable domain, with the rest obtained from reference TRBV5-8 and TRBJ2-1, is as follows: EAGVTQSPTHLIKTRGQQATLRCSPISGHTSVYWYQQALGLGLQFLLWYDEGEERNRGNFPPRFSGRQFPNYSSELNVNALELEDSALYLCASSWTSGGSYNEQFFGPGTRLTVL.

Regarding this clonotype: This may arise from a read error, as a much more abundant clone is one base away. CDR3 coding DNA: TGTGCCAGCAGTGAAACTTGGGGGCCGAATGGCTGCACCTTC. Protein: CASSETWGPNGCTF. This chain links TRBV6-1 with TRBJ1-2; possibly TRBD1 for D (6 bases). In germline, CDR1 is MNHNS, CDR2 SASEGT. CDR3 length equals 14 residues.

About this clonotype: A clone one base away is much larger, so this may be a read error. The CDR3 reads CATSYWGRGDTQYF. In nucleotides, the CDR3 is TGTGCCACCAGTTATTGGGGCCGGGGGGATACGCAGTATTTT. This rearrangement joins TRBV24-1 to TRBJ2-3; maybe TRBD2 (6 bases). This CDR3 is 14 amino acids long. Trimming pared 6 bases from V and 6 bases from J, leaving 15 bases between. CDR1 KGHDR and CDR2 SFDVKD come from the germline V gene.

At least ten counts were recorded for this clonotype. V is TRBV20-1 and J is TRBJ1-2; no firm D call. This CDR3 region has 12 residues. Germline-derived CDR1 and CDR2 are DFQATT and SNEGSKA (reference sequence). Trimming cost V 0 bases and J 2 bases, with 4 bases left between them. In nucleotides, the CDR3 is TGCAGTGCTAGAGACCTAAACTATGGCTACACCTTC. Its translation is CSARDLNYGYTF.

The sample holds a few counts of this clonotype. V gene TRBV5-5 combines with J gene TRBJ2-7; the match to TRBD1 covers 7 bases. With 4 bases clipped from V and 0 bases from J, the junction kept 7 bases outside the gene matches. Germline values: CDR1 SGHKS, CDR2 YYEKEE (reference sequence). This CDR3 contains 15 residues. The CDR3 sequence is CASSARTGDSYEQYF. The CDR3 DNA reads TGTGCCAGCAGCGCACGGACAGGCGACTCCTACGAGCAGTACTTC.

In this sample, this clonotype turned up many times. J is TRBJ1-2 and V is TRBV7-2; D unclear. Trimming stripped 6 bases from V and 1 base from J, with 12 bases between. CDR3 length: 14 residues. The germline CDR1 and CDR2 sequences are SGHTA and FQGNSA. CDR3 nucleotides: TGTGCCAGCAGGGGTCGAGGAATTAACTATGGCTACACCTTC. Translated: CASRGRGINYGYTF.

By frequency in the sample, this clonotype is medium-sized. The gene calls are TRBV20-1 and TRBJ1-5; D remains unclear. V lost 5 bases and J lost 0, with 14 bases in between. There are 15 residues in the CDR3. Germline CDR1 and CDR2: DFQATT and SNEGSKA (reference sequence). CDR3 protein: CSAAPGIHSNQPQHF. The DNA for the CDR3 is TGCAGTGCTGCGCCTGGGATACATAGCAATCAGCCCCAGCATTTT.

V usage is TRBV10-3 and J usage is TRBJ2-3; 11 positions match TRBD2. V was pared by 9 bases and J by 5 bases, with 13 bases of the junction left unmatched. The germline V gene encodes CDR1 ENHRY and CDR2 SYGVKD. This CDR3 has 16 amino acids. DNA of the CDR3: TGTGCCATGACCGGACTAGCGGGTCTCCGGGGAGATACGCAGTATTTT. Translating gives CAMTGLAGLRGDTQYF.

There are many counts of this clonotype. The V and J genes are TRBV5-5 and TRBJ2-3; 10 positions agree with TRBD2. CDR3 length equals 15 residues. Trimming took 4 bases from V and 1 from J; bases not matched to a gene: 3. Germline assignment: CDR1 SGHKS and CDR2 YYEKEE (reference sequence). The CDR3: CASSPAGGGTDTQYF. In nucleotides, the CDR3 is TGTGCCAGCAGCCCAGCGGGGGGGGGCACAGATACGCAGTATTTT.

This clonotype has a count of ten or more. The V and J genes are TRBV4-1 and TRBJ2-2; D remains unclear. The germline gives CDR1 MGHRA, CDR2 YSYEKL. The CDR3 is 13 amino acids. V was pared by 1 base and J by 7 bases, with 7 bases between. The CDR3 loop is CASSQAPDGELFF. The CDR3 DNA reads as TGCGCCAGCAGCCAAGCACCCGACGGGGAGCTGTTTTTT.

The table lists this clonotype with many counts. The V and J genes are TRBV24-1 and TRBJ2-1; D perhaps matches TRBD2 (5 bases). Germline loops: CDR1 KGHDR, CDR2 SFDVKD. The ends were cut back, 3 bases at V and 7 bases at J, with 15 bases in the middle. The CDR3 runs 15 residues. This CDR3 is CATSDRGRAFNEQFF. In nucleotides, the CDR3 is TGTGCCACCAGTGATCGGGGAAGGGCATTTAATGAGCAGTTCTTC.

This clonotype was counted ten times or more. The chain combines TRBV4-1 with TRBJ2-7, with 12 bases matching TRBD2. The germline V gene has CDR1 MGHRA and CDR2 YSYEKL. The CDR3 is made up of 16 amino acids. J was trimmed by 4 bases and V by 2 bases; bases with no gene match: 6. CDR3 in amino acids: CASSQLLGTSGYEQYF. The CDR3 DNA is TGCGCCAGCAGCCAACTATTGGGGACTAGCGGGTACGAGCAGTACTTC.

Remarks on this clonotype: A much larger clonotype is one base distant, so this may be a read error. CDR3 sequence (DNA): TGTGCCAGCAGCTCCGGACATCAAGAGACCCAGCACTTC. Translating it yields CASSSGHQETQHF. The rearrangement links TRBV11-2 to TRBJ2-5; maybe TRBD1 (5 bases). The germline CDR1 and CDR2 sequences are SGHAT and FQNNGV. This CDR3 is 13 amino acids long.

Ten or more counts support this clonotype. The V and J genes are TRBV20-1 and TRBJ2-7; D is perhaps TRBD1 (6 bases). The V end lost 5 bases, the J end lost 3 bases, and 17 bases lay between the germline ends. CDR3 length: 14 amino acids. The germline gives CDR1 DFQATT, CDR2 SNEGSKA (reference sequence). CDR3 loop: CSAEPRQGLYEQYF. The CDR3 DNA reads TGCAGTGCTGAGCCCCGGCAGGGGCTCTACGAGCAGTACTTC.

This clonotype was picked up many times. The chain has TRBV2 and TRBJ2-7; no reliable D call. The V gene lost 5 bases and the J gene lost 4 bases, with 9 bases spanning the gap. CDR3 size: 12 residues. Germline CDR1 SNHLY, CDR2 FYNNEI. DNA of the CDR3: TGTGCCAGCAGTTCGGGTTCGTACGAGCAGTACTTC. This translates into CASSSGSYEQYF.

V is TRBV12-3 or TRBV12-4 and J is TRBJ2-5, with TRBD1 identical over 9 bases. The CDR3 runs to 14 residues. The ends lost 7 bases at V and 3 bases at J; junction bases unmatched: 6. CDR3 region: CASTPRTGEETQYF. The CDR3 nucleotides read TGTGCCAGCACCCCTAGGACAGGGGAAGAGACCCAGTACTTC.

V and J are TRBV3-1 and TRBJ1-1, with D possibly TRBD1 on 5 matching bases. This CDR3 has 14 residues. The V gene's germline CDR1 is LGHDT and CDR2 YNNKEL (reference sequence). Trimming took off 4 bases at V and 5 bases at J, with 14 bases between the two ends. CDR3: CASSLPGGGTEAFF. CDR3 bases: TGTGCCAGCAGCCTCCCCGGGGGTGGGACTGAAGCTTTCTTT.

This clonotype was seen a few times. The CDR3 spells CAWSPRGGRTEAFF. DNA for the CDR3: TGTGCCTGGAGCCCTAGAGGGGGAAGAACTGAAGCTTTCTTT. The rearrangement joins TRBV30 to TRBJ1-1; possible D gene TRBD1, 6 bases. Trimming pared 3 bases from V and 5 bases from J, leaving 16 bases between. Germline CDR1 and CDR2: GTSNPN and SVGIG (reference sequence). This CDR3 contains 14 residues.